These 16 T cell receptor beta chains originate from one sample sequenced in a study of beta chain features in type 1 diabetes. Study-wide points: For Type 1 diabetes patients, all four CD4+ subsets carried TCRB CDR3s that were moderately but significantly shorter.

Antigens for these TCRs are unknown. The study reverse transcribed the entire isolated RNA, so it sequenced expressed TCRB transcripts. This table comes from immunoSEQ multiplex PCR, and its TCRdb copy is limited to in-frame clones, with some not included. Among fewer than 300,000 clones listed, roughly 10% were seen once. Source material: naive CD4+ T cells from blood. Source of these receptors: a man younger than 40 with type 1 diabetes.

This clone was picked up a small number of times. The chain links TRBV28 to TRBJ2-4; 8 bases are a match to TRBD2. In germline, CDR1 is MDHEN, CDR2 SYDVKM. The V gene end was trimmed by 2 bases and the J gene end by 6 bases; junction bases not matched to a gene: 6. The CDR3 is 15 amino acids. CDR3 sequence reads: CASSLRGGSTNIQYF. The CDR3 bases are TGTGCCAGCAGTTTACGGGGGGGATCTACAAACATTCAGTACTTC.

This clone was counted a few times. The rearrangement joins TRBV5-6 to TRBJ2-1, with 10 positions matching TRBD2. The CDR3 is 15 residues long. Germline CDR1 and CDR2: SGHDT and YYEEEE. With V trimmed by 7 bases and J by 5 bases, 9 bases remained unmatched. CDR3 region: CASSRGTSEHNEQFF. CDR3 nucleotides: TGTGCCAGCTCCAGAGGGACTAGCGAGCACAATGAGCAGTTCTTC.

This clone was seen just once. The V call is TRBV2, the J call TRBJ1-1; 7 bases line up with TRBD1. The CDR3 totals 14 residues. Germline V gene sequence: CDR1 SNHLY, CDR2 FYNNEI. The junction had 8 bases not matched to a gene; V was cut back by 10 bases and J by 0 bases. The CDR3 loop is CATGTAVMNTEAFF. CDR3 sequence (DNA): TGTGCCACTGGGACAGCCGTCATGAACACTGAAGCTTTCTTT.

This clone was seen more than once but under ten times. This chain connects TRBV29-1 to TRBJ2-5; D may be TRBD2 (5 bases). Germline V gene data show CDR1 as SQVTM and CDR2 as ANQGSEA. The germline V and J ends were trimmed by 1 base and 5 bases, with 8 bases remaining between them. CDR3 length equals 12 residues. The CDR3 coding sequence is TGCAGCGTTGAAGGGGTAGCGGAGACCCAGTACTTC. This sequence encodes CSVEGVAETQYF.

This clone appeared a few times. The rearrangement links TRBV19 to TRBJ1-2; TRBD1 is a possible D gene (6 bases). Trimming cost V 5 bases and J 8 bases, with 18 bases left between them. Germline V lookup: CDR1 LNHDA, CDR2 SQIVND (reference sequence). There are 14 residues in the CDR3. This CDR3 reads CASSGETGSPGYTF. The CDR3 nucleotides read TGTGCCAGTAGTGGAGAGACAGGAAGCCCGGGCTACACCTTC.

This clone was counted a few times. The chain carries TRBV4-3 and TRBJ2-1; TRBD1 aligns across 7 bases. CDR3 length: 17 amino acids. CDR1 and CDR2 from the germline V gene are LGHNA and YSLEER. The ends lost 0 bases at V and 2 bases at J; junction bases unmatched: 7. CDR3 in amino acids: CASSQELIGQAYNEQFF. CDR3 DNA sequence: TGCGCCAGCAGCCAAGAATTGATCGGACAGGCCTACAATGAGCAGTTCTTC.

This clone came up a few times. V is TRBV10-3 and J is TRBJ2-7, with unresolved D. The V and J ends lost 4 bases and 3 bases respectively, with 10 bases between them. Germline V gene sequence: CDR1 ENHRY, CDR2 SYGVKD. This CDR3 region has 13 residues. The CDR3 DNA is TGTGCCATCAGTGGTTCTGGCGGCTACGAGCAGTACTTC. It translates to CAISGSGGYEQYF.

This clone occurred a few times. J is TRBJ2-7 and V is TRBV11-1; no definite D call. Germline V gives CDR1 SGHAT, CDR2 FQDESV (reference sequence). The CDR3 spans 14 residues. Trimming pared 3 bases from V and 3 bases from J, leaving 12 bases between. The chain's CDR3 is CASSFSDNDYEQYF. In nucleotides, the CDR3 is TGTGCCAGCAGCTTCAGTGACAACGACTACGAGCAGTACTTC.

The gene calls are TRBV29-1 and TRBJ2-3; no clear D gene. The CDR3 contains 15 residues. Germline CDR1 reads SQVTM; CDR2 reads ANQGSEA. The ends were cut back, 4 bases at V and 2 bases at J, with 16 bases in the middle. The CDR3 sequence is CSVVRLLHFTDTQYF. Written as DNA, the CDR3 is TGCAGCGTTGTGCGGCTACTGCATTTCACAGATACGCAGTATTTT.

The genes are TRBV28 and TRBJ2-7; a possible D gene is TRBD1 (6 bases). The V and J ends lost 3 bases and 5 bases respectively, with 11 bases between them. Germline V CDR1 and CDR2: MDHEN, SYDVKM. The CDR3 is made up of 13 amino acids. CDR3 bases: TGTGCCAGCAGTTTGAGGCAGGGGCACGAGCAGTACTTC. This encodes CASSLRQGHEQYF. Complete variable domain (other parts from reference TRBV28 and TRBJ2-7): DVKVTQSSRYLVKRTGEKVFLECVQDMDHENMFWYRQDPGLGLRLIYFSYDVKMKEKGDIPEGYSVSREKKERFSLILESASTNQTSMYLCASSLRQGHEQYFGPGTRLTVT.

This clone was detected a few times. The rearrangement joins TRBV6-5 to TRBJ2-1, with D possibly TRBD2 on 6 matching bases. V lost 3 bases and J 7 bases, leaving 16 bases between the germline ends. This CDR3 region has 15 residues. Germline assignment: CDR1 MNHEY and CDR2 SVGAGI. The CDR3: CASSYQGGISNEQFF. CDR3 bases: TGTGCCAGCAGTTATCAAGGAGGGATTTCAAATGAGCAGTTCTTC.

The chain is built from TRBV18 and TRBJ1-6; D might be TRBD1 (6 bases). This CDR3 has 13 residues. CDR1 and CDR2 (germline): KGHSH, LQKENI. V was pared by 8 bases and J by 9 bases, with 14 bases between. The CDR3 DNA follows: TGTGCCAGCGCGTTCGGGACAAGTTCACCCCTCCACTTT. This codes for CASAFGTSSPLHF.

CDR3 sequence (DNA): TGCAGTGCTCTTTTGAGCGGGGGCCCGTACTTC. Protein product: CSALLSGGPYF. The chain couples TRBV20-1 to TRBJ2-5, with 8 bases matching TRBD2. Losses at the gene ends were 5 bases for V and 13 bases for J; bases not matched to a gene: 9. Germline values: CDR1 DFQATT, CDR2 SNEGSKA (reference sequence). This CDR3 has 11 amino acids.

This clone was recorded a few times. V usage is TRBV5-1 and J usage is TRBJ2-1; 7 bases fit TRBD2. The CDR3 is 15 amino acids. Germline V gives CDR1 SGHRS, CDR2 YFSETQ. After removal of 0 bases from V and 5 bases from J, the junction contained 5 bases not matched to a gene. The CDR3 DNA is TGCGCCAGCAGCTTGGGAGCGGGGTTAAACAATGAGCAGTTCTTC. Translating gives CASSLGAGLNNEQFF.

The rearrangement links TRBV19 to TRBJ1-2; the match to TRBD1 covers 8 bases. CDR3 length equals 14 residues. V gave up 5 bases and J gave up 7 bases; unmatched junction bases: 9. CDR1 and CDR2 (germline): LNHDA, SQIVND (reference sequence). DNA for the CDR3: TGTGCCAGTAGTCCAGGACAGGGTGCCCTTGGCTACACCTTC. Translating gives CASSPGQGALGYTF.

This clone occurred a few times. The CDR3 DNA sequence: TGTGCCAGCAGCTCTCCCCGGGAGACCCAGTACTTC. This translates into CASSSPRETQYF. This chain connects TRBV5-4 to TRBJ2-5; D unclear. The germline gives CDR1 SGHNT, CDR2 YYREEE (reference sequence). This CDR3 has 12 residues. The V and J ends lost 3 bases and 5 bases respectively, with 8 bases between them.